This entry lists 27 T cell receptor delta chains sequenced from one sample in a study of gamma-delta chains in newborns, infants, children. TCRdb re-called the reads with CATT. This table has fewer than 9,500 delta-chain clones, approximately 22% appearing once. Sequencing input: blood. The origin of the receptors is a child who was a newborn, infant or young child, either healthy, febrile or measles-vaccinated (not recorded which).

This clone rates as medium-sized. V and J are TRDV2 and TRDJ1; D call uncertain. V shed 0 bases and J shed 3 bases, with 16 bases lying between them. The CDR3 runs 16 residues. Germline V gene data show CDR1 as GEAIGNYY and CDR2 as EKD. The CDR3, as DNA: TGTGCCTGTGACACCGTAGGACCAGAAAGCGCCGATAAACTCATCTTT. Translated: CACDTVGPESADKLIF.

This clone has only a few counts. V usage is TRDV2 and J usage is TRDJ3; the match to TRDD3 covers 9 bases. The germline CDR1 and CDR2 sequences are GEAIGNYY and EKD. This CDR3 is built from 18 residues. With V trimmed by 3 bases and J by 0 bases, 5 bases remained unmatched. CDR3: CACDLLGESSWDTRQMFF. The CDR3, as DNA: TGTGCCTGTGACCTACTGGGGGAGAGCTCCTGGGACACCCGACAGATGTTTTTC.

The genes are TRDV2 and TRDJ1, with TRDD3 matching over 13 bases. Per germline, CDR1 GEAIGNYY and CDR2 EKD. The CDR3 sequence is 18 residues long. V was clipped by 3 bases and J by 0 bases; unmatched bases: 9. CDR3: CACDAILGDTLNTDKLIF. In DNA form, the CDR3 reads TGTGCCTGTGACGCCATACTGGGGGATACGTTAAACACCGATAAACTCATCTTT.

As for this clone: One end of the junction fails to match germline, which may point to a read error. The CDR3 is CACDTGGGMAHSWDTRKMFF. The CDR3 nucleotides read TGTGCCTGTGACACTGGAGGAGGGATGGCCCACTCCTGGGACACCCGAAAGATGTTTTTC. The J gene is TRDJ3, the V gene TRDV2; D perhaps matches TRDD3 (5 bases). The CDR3 runs 20 residues. Germline CDR1 reads GEAIGNYY; CDR2 reads EKD.

V gene TRDV2 combines with J gene TRDJ1; 13 bases are shared with TRDD3. The V and J ends lost 3 bases and 0 bases, in that order; junction bases with no gene match: 12. This CDR3 has 19 residues. Germline-derived CDR1 and CDR2 are GEAIGNYY and EKD. The CDR3 sequence is CACDYVLGDTSLYTDKLIF. In DNA, the CDR3 is TGTGCCTGTGACTATGTACTGGGGGATACGTCCCTGTACACCGATAAACTCATCTTT.

The chain links TRDV2 to TRDJ1, with 8 bases matching TRDD3. Trimming cost V 2 bases and J 0 bases; bases outside gene matches: 10. This CDR3 spans 17 amino acids. CDR1 is GEAIGNYY and CDR2 is EKD in the germline V gene. The CDR3 nucleotides are TGTGCCTGTGACATTCTGGGGGACATCCAGTACACCGATAAACTCATCTTT. Its protein product is CACDILGDIQYTDKLIF.

CDR3 nucleotide sequence: TGTGCCTGTGACACCGGGCTCTCTGGGGGACCCAGCTCCTGGGACACCCGACAGATGTTTTTC. Translation: CACDTGLSGGPSSWDTRQMFF. V and J are TRDV2 and TRDJ3, with 8 bases lining up with TRDD3. This CDR3 is built from 21 residues. CDR1 and CDR2 from the germline V gene are GEAIGNYY and EKD. Trimming removed 0 bases from V and 0 bases from J; junction bases left unmatched: 12.

Comments on this clone: This clone may be a read error of a much larger clone one base away. This sequence joins TRDV2 and TRDJ2; a possible D gene is TRDD3 (5 bases). Per germline, CDR1 GEAIGNYY and CDR2 EKD. This CDR3 region has 21 residues. V was shortened by 1 base and J by 0 bases, with 26 bases between the two germline ends. The CDR3 sequence is CACDTVTPRHSVGSLTAQLFF. The CDR3 DNA follows: TGTGCCTGTGACACGGTCACTCCTCGGCACTCTGTGGGGTCTTTGACAGCACAACTCTTCTTT.

Points on this clone: A far larger clone is one base from this, pointing to a likely read error. Other DNA sequences in this sample translate to the same CDR3. The V and J genes are TRDV2 and TRDJ1; D uncertain. This CDR3 region has 14 residues. The germline gives CDR1 GEAIGNYY, CDR2 EKD. Trimming took 0 bases from V and 2 from J, leaving 9 bases between them. CDR3 in amino acids: CACDTLAGTDKLIF. Here the CDR3 DNA reads TGTGCCTGTGACACCCTAGCGGGAACCGATAAACTCATCTTT.

The chain uses TRDV2 and TRDJ1; 9 bases line up with TRDD3. Germline CDR1 GEAIGNYY, CDR2 EKD. Losses at the gene ends were 1 base for V and 1 base for J; bases not matched to a gene: 12. The CDR3 extends over 18 amino acids. The chain's CDR3 is CACDTLSGIRGVTDKLIF. DNA for the CDR3: TGTGCCTGTGACACTCTATCGGGGATACGCGGGGTCACCGATAAACTCATCTTT.

This clone was recorded a few times. A read error may produce the germline difference seen at one junction end. In the same sample, other DNA sequences code for this CDR3. This sequence joins TRDV2 and TRDJ1; 7 positions match TRDD3. The CDR3 has 18 amino acids. The germline CDR1 and CDR2 sequences are GEAIGNYY and EKD. The CDR3 is CACDTPRTGDSYTDKLIF. The CDR3 bases are TGTGCCTGCGACACCCCGCGGACCGGGGATAGCTACACCGATAAACTCATCTTT.

The sample holds a few counts of this clone. With a much larger clone just one base away, this may be a read error. Other DNA sequences in this sample translate to the same CDR3. The V and J genes are TRDV2 and TRDJ1; D gene unclear. CDR3 size: 14 residues. Germline V gene data show CDR1 as GEAIGNYY and CDR2 as EKD. Trimming took off 0 bases at V and 7 bases at J, with 14 bases between the two ends. CDR3 sequence (DNA): TGTGCCTGTGACACCGTAAGTTCCGGGACTAAACTCATCTTT. Residues: CACDTVSSGTKLIF.

About this clone itself: Within the sample, other DNA sequences also encode this same CDR3. V usage is TRDV2 and J usage is TRDJ2; no clear D gene. This CDR3 spans 14 amino acids. The V end was cut by 3 bases, the J end by 4 bases, with 11 bases between. Germline-derived CDR1 and CDR2 are GEAIGNYY and EKD. The CDR3: CACDAITSTAQLFF. In DNA, the CDR3 is TGTGCCTGTGACGCAATAACCTCGACAGCACAACTCTTCTTT.

By share, this clone ranks as medium-sized (0.01 to 0.1%). The V call is TRDV2, the J call TRDJ1; TRDD3 matches at 8 bases. Germline V CDR1 and CDR2: GEAIGNYY, EKD. With V trimmed by 0 bases and J by 3 bases, 5 bases remained unmatched. The CDR3 extends over 15 amino acids. CDR3 DNA: TGTGCCTGTGACACCGTTGGGGGATCGGCCGATAAACTCATCTTT. The encoded protein is CACDTVGGSADKLIF.

This clone was recorded a few times. The V and J genes are TRDV2 and TRDJ1; 7 nucleotides align to TRDD3. The junction had 6 bases not matched to a gene; V was cut back by 3 bases and J by 0 bases. Germline CDR1 GEAIGNYY, CDR2 EKD. The CDR3 sequence is 15 residues long. DNA for the CDR3: TGTGCCTGTGACGCGCTTGGGGGAGACACCGATAAACTCATCTTT. Translating gives CACDALGGDTDKLIF.

As regards this clone: One end of the junction fails to match germline, which may point to a read error. The gene calls are TRDV2 and TRDJ1, with 9 bases identical to TRDD3. In germline, CDR1 is GEAIGNYY, CDR2 EKD. This CDR3 region has 18 residues. The CDR3 loop reads CACDSLTGGLLYTDKLIF. DNA of the CDR3: TGCGCCTGTGACTCCCTAACTGGGGGACTCCTGTACACCGATAAACTCATCTTT.

This clone turned up a few times. The J gene is TRDJ1, the V gene TRDV2; 8 positions agree with TRDD3. The CDR3 is 19 amino acids. Germline CDR1 is GEAIGNYY and CDR2 is EKD. The J segment lost 1 base and the V segment lost 0 bases, leaving 15 bases of the junction unmatched. For the CDR3, the DNA is TGTGCCTGTGACACCATCGGAAGGGGATACCTGGTATTCACCGATAAACTCATCTTT. Translation: CACDTIGRGYLVFTDKLIF.

This clone occurred a few times. A junction end diverges from the germline sequence, so it may reflect a read error. The chain combines TRDV2 with TRDJ1, with 9 bases fitting TRDD3. The CDR3 is 19 amino acids. Per germline, CDR1 GEAIGNYY and CDR2 EKD. CDR3 nucleotide sequence: TGTGCCCGTGATACCGTACTGGGGGACCCGCTCACCGACACCGATAAACTCATCTTT. Protein product: CARDTVLGDPLTDTDKLIF.

Note on this clone: This CDR3 is also generated by other DNA sequences in the sample. The genes are TRDV2 and TRDJ1; 10 positions match TRDD3. Trimming at V came to 0 bases and at J to 2 bases, leaving 26 bases not matched to a gene. Germline V gene sequence: CDR1 GEAIGNYY, CDR2 EKD. This CDR3 contains 23 residues. CDR3 sequence: CACDTVDQSPSVGGYGRTDKLIF. For the CDR3, the DNA is TGTGCCTGTGACACCGTCGACCAGAGTCCATCAGTGGGGGGATACGGCCGGACCGATAAACTCATCTTT.

This clone was recorded a few times. This chain joins TRDV2 and TRDJ3, with 7 positions matching TRDD3. From germline, CDR1 is GEAIGNYY and CDR2 EKD. This CDR3 contains 20 residues. V was pared by 3 bases and J by 0 bases, with 13 bases of the junction left unmatched. The CDR3 nucleotides are TGTGCCTGTGACCAACCGGGCTGGGGGGATGTCTCCTGGGACACCCGACAGATGTTTTTC. Translating gives CACDQPGWGDVSWDTRQMFF.

As to this clone: This may come from a read error, since a much larger clone is one base off. This chain links TRDV2 with TRDJ1; 8 bases are shared with TRDD3. Germline lookup yields CDR1 GEAIGNYY and CDR2 EKD. The junction had 23 bases not matched to a gene; V was cut back by 0 bases and J by 3 bases. There are 21 residues in the CDR3. This CDR3 reads CACDTVSPMGDPLVQADKLIF. Written as DNA, the CDR3 is TGTGCCTGTGACACCGTTTCCCCTATGGGGGATCCGTTAGTCCAGGCCGATAAACTCATCTTT.

This sequence joins TRDV1 and TRDJ1; 7 bases line up with TRDD2. CDR1 and CDR2 from the germline V gene are TSWWSYY and QGS. The CDR3 sequence is 25 residues long. Trimming took 3 bases from V and 0 from J; bases not matched to a gene: 34. The CDR3 spells CALGEPPFYSYQIATEGKYTDKLIF. Here the CDR3 DNA reads TGTGCTCTTGGGGAGCCACCGTTCTATTCCTACCAAATCGCGACTGAGGGAAAGTACACCGATAAACTCATCTTT.

This chain links TRDV2 with TRDJ1, with 13 positions matching TRDD3. The germline V gene has CDR1 GEAIGNYY and CDR2 EKD. The CDR3 has 20 residues. The V gene end was trimmed by 0 bases and the J gene end by 1 base; junction bases not matched to a gene: 13. CDR3 sequence: CACDTLRTGGYGVLTDKLIF. DNA for the CDR3: TGTGCCTGTGACACCTTACGTACTGGGGGATACGGGGTACTCACCGATAAACTCATCTTT.

A few counts support this clone. At the DNA level, this CDR3 is encoded by other sequences in the same sample as well. J is TRDJ1 and V is TRDV1; D gene ambiguous. Germline V gene sequence: CDR1 TSWWSYY, CDR2 QGS. V dropped 1 base and J dropped 3 bases, with 18 bases sitting between them. This CDR3 has 17 residues. The CDR3 coding sequence is TGTGCTCTTGGGGAACACATCCCGTACAAGGGTCCCGATAAACTCATCTTT. Translating it yields CALGEHIPYKGPDKLIF.

This clone has more than one count but fewer than ten. The junction differs from germline at one of its ends, possibly a read error. This chain uses TRDV2 with TRDJ3, with TRDD3 identical over 10 bases. This CDR3 spans 19 amino acids. The germline CDR1 and CDR2 sequences are GEAIGNYY and EKD. The CDR3 nucleotides read TGTGCCCGTGACACGTTGGGGGATACAACCTCCTGGGACACCCGACAGATGTTTTTC. Encoded protein: CARDTLGDTTSWDTRQMFF.

This clone has just a few counts. Germline is not matched at one junction end, which may reflect a read error. The J gene is TRDJ1, the V gene TRDV2; 10 positions agree with TRDD3. CDR3 length: 17 residues. CDR1 GEAIGNYY and CDR2 EKD come from the germline V gene. The CDR3 DNA reads as TGTGCCTGTGGCACCCTCGAGCTGGGGGATATCACCGATAAACTCATCTTT. This encodes CACGTLELGDITDKLIF.

This chain connects TRDV1 to TRDJ1, with 8 bases aligning to TRDD3. The CDR3 is made up of 25 amino acids. In germline, CDR1 is TSWWSYY, CDR2 QGS. The J segment lost 0 bases and the V segment lost 3 bases, leaving 33 bases of the junction unmatched. The CDR3 is CALGDRRPSRPGGLGVAYHTDKLIF. The CDR3 DNA reads as TGTGCTCTTGGGGATCGAAGGCCTTCCCGGCCCGGGGGACTGGGGGTCGCCTACCACACCGATAAACTCATCTTT.